The 30 T cell receptor beta chains listed next were all sequenced from one sample in a study of blood T cell repertoires in COVID-19. Assay: immunoSEQ multiplex PCR; the TCRdb copy retains only in-frame clones and omits some. The table records about 140,000 clones, about 85% of them present only once. Specimen: peripheral blood. Receptors were obtained from a human donor in a cohort sampled during active COVID-19.

The J gene is TRBJ1-1, the V gene TRBV29-1; TRBD1 matches at 8 bases. This CDR3 has 17 residues. CDR1 and CDR2 (germline): SQVTM, ANQGSEA. V trimming: 7 bases; J trimming: 4 bases; junction bases outside the gene matches: 20. CDR3 DNA: TGCAGCGACACGCCTACAGGGGGGCCCGGGGAAGGCACTGAAGCTTTCTTT. This sequence encodes CSDTPTGGPGEGTEAFF.

This clone was seen just once. The chain links TRBV14 to TRBJ1-6; 8 bases map to TRBD1. This CDR3 has 15 residues. V was pared by 2 bases and J by 7 bases, with 4 bases of the junction left unmatched. Germline CDR1 reads SGHDN; CDR2 reads FVKESK. CDR3 coding DNA: TGTGCCAGCAGCCAATACGGACAGGGAAATTCACCCCTCCACTTT. Amino acid sequence: CASSQYGQGNSPLHF.

The CDR3 DNA is TGTGCCATCAGTGAGTCGGTACTAGCGGACAATGAGCAGTTCTTC. Translating gives CAISESVLADNEQFF. This chain joins TRBV10-3 and TRBJ2-1; 8 nucleotides line up with TRBD2. With V trimmed by 0 bases and J by 5 bases, 3 bases remained unmatched. The CDR3 loop spans 15 amino acids. CDR1 and CDR2 from the germline V gene are ENHRY and SYGVKD.

This chain joins TRBV15 and TRBJ2-7; possibly TRBD1 for D (5 bases). The CDR3 runs 11 residues. The V end was cut by 8 bases, the J end by 3 bases, with 8 bases between. Germline V gene data show CDR1 as LNHNV and CDR2 as YYDKDF (reference sequence). For the CDR3, the DNA is TGTGCCACCGGGGCTCACTACGAGCAGTACTTC. This codes for CATGAHYEQYF.

The rearrangement uses TRBV20-1 and TRBJ2-7, with D unresolved. CDR1 and CDR2 from the germline V gene are DFQATT and SNEGSKA (reference sequence). V lost 3 bases and J 2 bases, leaving 5 bases between the germline ends. This CDR3 is built from 11 residues. CDR3 DNA sequence: TGCAGTGCTAGGAGAGCCTACGAGCAGTACTTC. Translation: CSARRAYEQYF.

The V gene is TRBV15, the J gene TRBJ2-7, with D maybe TRBD2 (6 bases). V was cut by 5 bases and J by 3 bases, with 11 bases left in between. Germline values: CDR1 LNHNV, CDR2 YYDKDF (reference sequence). The CDR3 is 13 residues long. The CDR3 loop reads CATSVRRGYEQYF. In DNA, the CDR3 is TGTGCCACCAGCGTTCGGCGGGGCTACGAGCAGTACTTC.

The chain links TRBV10-3 to TRBJ2-7; 8 positions match TRBD2. This CDR3 is built from 16 residues. The V segment lost 2 bases and the J segment 4 bases; nucleotides outside the gene matches: 10. CDR1 ENHRY and CDR2 SYGVKD come from the germline V gene. CDR3 amino acids: CAISEGGGRIAYEQYF. The CDR3 DNA follows: TGTGCCATCAGTGAGGGGGGCGGGAGGATCGCGTACGAGCAGTACTTC.

This rearrangement joins TRBV5-1 to TRBJ1-1, with D unresolved. The CDR3 extends over 13 amino acids. Germline V lookup: CDR1 SGHRS, CDR2 YFSETQ. V was pared by 4 bases and J by 4 bases, with 11 bases between. CDR3 sequence reads: CASSALVGTEAFF. CDR3 in DNA: TGCGCCAGCAGCGCTTTGGTCGGCACTGAAGCTTTCTTT.

The rearrangement links TRBV10-3 to TRBJ1-1, with D maybe TRBD1 (5 bases). The V end was cut by 7 bases, the J end by 1 base, with 10 bases between. The germline V gene encodes CDR1 ENHRY and CDR2 SYGVKD. CDR3 length equals 13 residues. CDR3 protein: CAITLQENTEAFF. DNA of the CDR3: TGTGCCATCACTCTACAGGAGAACACTGAAGCTTTCTTT.

The chain carries TRBV28 and TRBJ2-7; the D gene is possibly TRBD1 (6 bases). Germline loops: CDR1 MDHEN, CDR2 SYDVKM. The CDR3 consists of 16 residues. Trimming stripped 5 bases from V and 3 bases from J, with 20 bases between. The DNA for the CDR3 is TGTGCCAGCAGTCCCCTGGGGGCCAGGGGAAGCTACGAGCAGTACTTC. It is translated as CASSPLGARGSYEQYF.

For this clone: Within the sample, other DNA sequences also encode this same CDR3. V gene TRBV18 combines with J gene TRBJ1-1; 8 bases are a match to TRBD1. The trim removed 6 bases at V and 4 bases at J, leaving 7 bases unmatched. The CDR3 has 14 residues. Germline CDR1 reads KGHSH; CDR2 reads LQKENI. The CDR3: CASSPQGAGTEAFF. The CDR3 bases are TGTGCCAGCTCGCCCCAGGGGGCGGGCACTGAAGCTTTCTTT. Filled out from reference TRBV18 and TRBJ1-1, the complete variable domain reads NAGVMQNPRHLVRRRGQEARLRCSPMKGHSHVYWYRQLPEEGLKFMVYLQKENIIDESGMPKERFSAEFPKEGPSILRIQQVVRGDSAAYFCASSPQGAGTEAFFGQGTRLTVV.

The chain has TRBV28 and TRBJ1-2; D is perhaps TRBD1 (6 bases). V lost 8 bases and J lost 0, with 10 bases in between. From germline, CDR1 is MDHEN and CDR2 SYDVKM. The CDR3 has 13 amino acids. The CDR3 bases are TGTGCCAGCGGACAGATGACTAACTATGGCTACACCTTC. Amino acid sequence: CASGQMTNYGYTF.

This sequence joins TRBV6-1 and TRBJ1-2, with D maybe TRBD1 (5 bases). The CDR3 extends over 15 amino acids. Trimming removed 3 bases at V and 3 bases at J, with 14 bases between. CDR1 and CDR2 (germline): MNHNS, SASEGT. CDR3 in DNA: TGTGCCAGCAGTGAGGGGACTCCCCTAGACTATGGCTACACCTTC. Translated: CASSEGTPLDYGYTF.

With respect to this clone: Because the CDR3's place on the DNA is in doubt, the DNA is left out and the CDR3 is given as listed by TCRdb. This chain connects TRBV5-6 to TRBJ2-7; the table assigns TRBD1, which was not confirmed against the DNA. The CDR3 adds up to 12 amino acids, both ends counted. CDR1 SGHDT and CDR2 YYEEEE come from the germline V gene. This chain's CDR3 is CASSQGQFFGYF.

The chain recombines TRBV3-1 (or the pseudogene TRBV3-2) with TRBJ2-3, with D possibly TRBD1 on 5 matching bases. V was shortened by 5 bases and J by 0 bases, with 6 bases between the two germline ends. Germline loops: CDR1 LGHDT, CDR2 YNNKEL (reference sequence). The CDR3 covers 13 residues. CDR3: CASSDRSTDTQYF. In DNA form, the CDR3 reads TGTGCCAGCAGCGACAGAAGCACAGATACGCAGTATTTT.

The chain uses TRBV19 and TRBJ2-1; 10 bases are a match to TRBD2. This CDR3 comprises 17 residues. Trimming at V came to 0 bases and at J to 6 bases, leaving 8 bases not matched to a gene. Germline V gene data show CDR1 as LNHDA and CDR2 as SQIVND (reference sequence). CDR3 loop: CASSIEQLAGNPNEQFF. The CDR3 nucleotides read TGTGCCAGTAGTATAGAGCAACTAGCGGGAAACCCCAATGAGCAGTTCTTC.

V gene TRBV19 combines with J gene TRBJ1-1; 7 bases agree with TRBD1. The ends lost 5 bases at V and 1 base at J; junction bases unmatched: 4. The CDR3 covers 14 residues. Per the germline V gene, CDR1 is LNHDA and CDR2 is SQIVND (reference sequence). The CDR3 loop reads CASSSGTANTEAFF. As DNA, the CDR3 is TGTGCCAGTAGTTCCGGGACAGCGAACACTGAAGCTTTCTTT.

Only a few counts were recorded for this clone. The gene calls are TRBV30 and TRBJ2-2; D is ambiguous. Germline CDR1 reads GTSNPN; CDR2 reads SVGIG (reference sequence). V gave up 2 bases and J gave up 0 bases, with 7 bases separating them. The CDR3 runs to 14 residues. For the CDR3, the DNA is TGTGCCTGGAGTCGCCAGGCGAACACCGGGGAGCTGTTTTTT. This sequence encodes CAWSRQANTGELFF.

The V gene is TRBV7-2, the J gene TRBJ1-1; 8 bases match TRBD1. Germline CDR1 SGHTA, CDR2 FQGNSA. Unmatched junction bases numbered 9, after V lost 3 bases and J lost 6 bases. There are 15 residues in the CDR3. Written as DNA, the CDR3 is TGTGCCAGCAGCTTCCACAGGGGGGTCAGGGCTGAAGCTTTCTTT. It codes for CASSFHRGVRAEAFF.

This clone was counted a few times. The chain has TRBV4-2 and TRBJ1-2, with TRBD1 matching 8 bases. J gave up 4 bases and V 0 bases, and 4 bases lay outside the gene matches. Germline CDR1 is LGHNA and CDR2 is YNFKEQ. CDR3 size: 15 residues. The CDR3 here is CASSQENRGSYGYTF. In DNA form, the CDR3 reads TGTGCCAGCAGCCAAGAGAACAGGGGGAGCTATGGCTACACCTTC.

The J gene is TRBJ2-1, the V gene TRBV5-1; 10 bases map to TRBD2. The CDR3 extends over 16 amino acids. J lost 0 bases, V lost 3 bases, and 3 bases had no gene match. In germline, CDR1 is SGHRS, CDR2 YFSETQ. The CDR3 here is CASSSLAGSSYNEQFF. For the CDR3, the DNA is TGCGCCAGCAGCTCACTAGCGGGAAGCTCCTACAATGAGCAGTTCTTC.

The chain uses TRBV9 and TRBJ2-1; D call uncertain. This CDR3 has 15 amino acids. The ends were cut back, 0 bases at V and 4 bases at J, with 11 bases in the middle. Germline CDR1 is SGDLS and CDR2 is YYNGEE. The CDR3 DNA follows: TGTGCCAGCAGCGTAGGTCTAGACGGGTACAATGAGCAGTTCTTC. Its protein product is CASSVGLDGYNEQFF.

The rearrangement uses TRBV6-2 or TRBV6-3 and TRBJ1-2; D call uncertain. The V gene lost 4 bases and the J gene lost 7 bases, with 7 bases spanning the gap. This CDR3 is built from 11 residues. Germline V gene lookup returns CDR1 MNHEY and CDR2 SVGEGT. The CDR3 DNA reads as TGTGCCAGCAGTTTAAGCGGTGGCTACACCTTC. This encodes CASSLSGGYTF.

The chain employs TRBV27 and TRBJ1-1; no reliable D call. The CDR3 has 13 residues. Germline CDR1 and CDR2: MNHEY and SMNVEV (reference sequence). Trimming pared 5 bases from V and 1 base from J, leaving 8 bases between. Here the CDR3 reads CASSMRANTEAFF. In DNA, the CDR3 is TGTGCCAGCAGTATGAGGGCGAACACTGAAGCTTTCTTT.

This sequence joins TRBV29-1 and TRBJ2-1; 11 nucleotides agree with TRBD2. Trimming removed 6 bases from V and 9 bases from J; junction bases left unmatched: 10. In germline, CDR1 is SQVTM, CDR2 ANQGSEA. This CDR3 comprises 14 residues. As DNA, the CDR3 is TGCAGCGTGAGCACTAGCGGGAGCCTGTCTGAGCAGTTCTTC. It yields the protein CSVSTSGSLSEQFF.

V and J are TRBV28 and TRBJ1-2; D remains unclear. There are 13 residues in the CDR3. Germline V gene lookup returns CDR1 MDHEN and CDR2 SYDVKM. The V end lost 4 bases, the J end lost 5 bases, and 11 bases lay between the germline ends. CDR3 residues: CASSYKLGYGYTF. CDR3 sequence (DNA): TGTGCCAGCAGTTATAAGCTCGGGTATGGCTACACCTTC.

The chain employs TRBV24-1 and TRBJ2-3; no definite D call. Trimming took 3 bases from V and 6 from J, leaving 6 bases between them. The CDR3 loop spans 12 amino acids. The V gene's germline CDR1 is KGHDR and CDR2 SFDVKD. CDR3 coding DNA: TGTGCCACCAGTGATCCGAGGGATACGCAGTATTTT. It yields the protein CATSDPRDTQYF.

The chain joins TRBV28 to TRBJ1-6; D is uncertain. V was trimmed by 8 bases and J by 0 bases, leaving 5 bases between them. CDR1 and CDR2 from the germline V gene are MDHEN and SYDVKM. The CDR3 consists of 13 residues. The CDR3 nucleotides read TGTGCCAGCCATAGCTCCTATAATTCACCCCTCCACTTT. It codes for CASHSSYNSPLHF.

This chain links TRBV28 with TRBJ1-5; D ambiguous. CDR3 length: 14 amino acids. The V gene lost 5 bases and the J gene lost 3 bases, with 11 bases spanning the gap. Germline V gene sequence: CDR1 MDHEN, CDR2 SYDVKM. Written as DNA, the CDR3 is TGTGCCAGCAGTCCGCGGGCTTACAATCAGCCCCAGCATTTT. Encoded protein: CASSPRAYNQPQHF.

The rearrangement uses TRBV30 and TRBJ2-3; 7 bases fit TRBD2. Germline CDR1 and CDR2: GTSNPN and SVGIG (reference sequence). The CDR3 is made up of 13 amino acids. V was pared by 4 bases and J by 6 bases, with 7 bases of the junction left unmatched. In DNA, the CDR3 is TGTGCCTGGACGTGGCGGGAGCCGGATACGCAGTATTTT. Translation: CAWTWREPDTQYF.